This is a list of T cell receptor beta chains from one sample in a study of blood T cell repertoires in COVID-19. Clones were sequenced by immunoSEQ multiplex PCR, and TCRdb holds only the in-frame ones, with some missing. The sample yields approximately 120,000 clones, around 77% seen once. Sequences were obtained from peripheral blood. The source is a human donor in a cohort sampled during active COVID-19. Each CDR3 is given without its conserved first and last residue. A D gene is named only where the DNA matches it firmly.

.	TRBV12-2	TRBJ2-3	ASRLEQGCTDTQY
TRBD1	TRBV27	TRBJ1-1	ASSPRTGGEAF
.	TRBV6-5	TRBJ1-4	ASGRGRRNEKLF
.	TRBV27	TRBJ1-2	ASSFAAQGGYT
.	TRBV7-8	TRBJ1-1	ASSLVTGSRERNTEAF
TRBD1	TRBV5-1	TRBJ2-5	ASGNWTGGRETQY
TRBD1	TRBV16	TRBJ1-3	ASSFDRAGNTIY
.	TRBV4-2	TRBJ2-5	ASSPTIGGWETQY
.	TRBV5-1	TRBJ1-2	ASSAYRELHYGYT
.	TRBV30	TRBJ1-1	AWRAPGAPGRD
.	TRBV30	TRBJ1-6	AWRLGTPNSPLH
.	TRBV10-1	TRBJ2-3	ASSPVGDLTDTQY
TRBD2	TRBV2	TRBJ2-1	ASSAKRGETEQF